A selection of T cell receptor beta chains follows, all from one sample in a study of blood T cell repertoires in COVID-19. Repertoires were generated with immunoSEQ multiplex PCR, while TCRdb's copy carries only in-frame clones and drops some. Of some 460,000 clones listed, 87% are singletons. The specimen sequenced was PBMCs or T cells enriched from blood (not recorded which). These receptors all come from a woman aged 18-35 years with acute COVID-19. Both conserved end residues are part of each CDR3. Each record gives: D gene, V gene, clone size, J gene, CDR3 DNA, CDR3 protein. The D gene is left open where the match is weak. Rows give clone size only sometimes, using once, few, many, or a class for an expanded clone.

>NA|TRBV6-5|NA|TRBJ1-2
TGTGCCAGCACAGCGGGGACTAACTATGGCTACACCTTC
CASTAGTNYGYTF
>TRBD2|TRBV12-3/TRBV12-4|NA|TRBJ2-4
TGTGCCAGCAGTACCCCCGGGAGGAACATTCAGTACTTC
CASSTPGRNIQYF
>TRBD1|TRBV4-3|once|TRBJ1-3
TGCGCCAGCAGCCAGTATAGGGGACAGGGGGTGAGAGCTGGAAACACCATATATTTT
CASSQYRGQGVRAGNTIYF
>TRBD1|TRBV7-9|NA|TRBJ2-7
TGTGCCAGCAGCTTAGTAGGGACAGGGGGTCTCGAGCAGTACTTC
CASSLVGTGGLEQYF
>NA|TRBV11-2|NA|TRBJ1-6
TGTGCCAGCAGCTTGCGGGGTGACAGTTTTAGTTCACCCCTCCACTTT
CASSLRGDSFSSPLHF
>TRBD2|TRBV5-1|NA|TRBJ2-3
TGCGCCAGCAGCTTGGAGCCTAGCGGGCTGACCACAGATACGCAGTATTTT
CASSLEPSGLTTDTQYF
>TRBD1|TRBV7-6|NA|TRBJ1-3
TGTGCCAGCAGCCCCGGACAGGGGATACCTGGAAACACCATATATTTT
CASSPGQGIPGNTIYF
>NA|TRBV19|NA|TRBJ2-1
TGTGCCAGTAGTTCGCCAACTAGGGTATACAATGAGCAGTTCTTC
CASSSPTRVYNEQFF
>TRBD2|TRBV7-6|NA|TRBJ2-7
TGTGCCAGCAGCTTAGGGACTAGCGGGAACCTCTACGAGCAGTACTTC
CASSLGTSGNLYEQYF
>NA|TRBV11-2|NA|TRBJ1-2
TGTGCCAGCAGCCCTGTAGAGGGATACTATGGCTACACCTTC
CASSPVEGYYGYTF
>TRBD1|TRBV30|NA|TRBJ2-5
TGTGCCTGGGGACAGGGGGCGGGAGGGCCTAAGACCCAGTACTTC
CAWGQGAGGPKTQYF
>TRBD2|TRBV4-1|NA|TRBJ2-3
TGCGCCAGCAGCCCAGCGGGAGGGGATACGCAGTATTTT
CASSPAGGDTQYF
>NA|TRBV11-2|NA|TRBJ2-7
TGTGCCAGCAGCCCCATTCGGGGAGACGAGCAGTACTTC
CASSPIRGDEQYF
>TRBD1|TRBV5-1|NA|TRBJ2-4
TGCGCCAGCAGACTAAGGGGGCCCCAAAACATTCAGTACTTC
CASRLRGPQNIQYF
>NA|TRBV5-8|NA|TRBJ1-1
TGTGCCAGCAGCTTGCTGGGGGCCTGGACTGAAGCTTTCTTT
CASSLLGAWTEAFF
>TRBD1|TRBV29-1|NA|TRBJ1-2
TGCAGCGTAGACGGGACAGGGGCCTTGTGGGGCTACACCTTC
CSVDGTGALWGYTF